The present T cell receptor beta chain was sequenced within a study of molecular identifiers for immune sequencing clone quantification. This clonotype appeared many times. From the PCR reads, TCRdb called clonotypes with MiXCR, one entry per CDR3 protein. Counted here are 60,000 to 80,000 distinct CDR3 sequences, about a fifth occurring once; the ten biggest clones make up 1.5% to 1.9%. Naive CD8 libraries came from about 19,000 to 1,100,000 sorted cells with 10%, 30% or 50% RNA. Germline lookup yields CDR1 SGHTA and CDR2 FQGNSA. The CDR3 runs 12 residues. The germline V and J ends were trimmed by 3 bases and 10 bases, with 10 bases remaining between them.

The TCR was taken from a human donor in good health. Some libraries in this study had Jurkat cell RNA spiked in. J is TRBJ2-1 and V is TRBV7-2; D might be TRBD1 (5 bases). The sequencing sample was made of naive CD8+ T cells from blood, with Jurkat cell RNA spiked in. Subset noted: FACS-sorted CD8+CD4-CCR7+CD45RA+ naive T cells. The CDR3 protein is CASSFQGWEQFF. The CDR3 region has the DNA TGTGCCAGCAGCTTCCAGGGTTGGGAGCAGTTCTTC.